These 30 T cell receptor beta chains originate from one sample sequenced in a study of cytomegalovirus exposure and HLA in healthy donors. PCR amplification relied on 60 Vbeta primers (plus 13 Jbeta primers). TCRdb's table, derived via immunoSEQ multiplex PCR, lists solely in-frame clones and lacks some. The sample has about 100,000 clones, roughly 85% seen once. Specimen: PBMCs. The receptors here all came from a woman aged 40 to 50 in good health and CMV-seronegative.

CDR3 coding DNA: TGTGCCACCGGACAGGAACAGGGGGCCTATGGCTACACCTTC. It codes for CATGQEQGAYGYTF. The chain joins TRBV10-3 to TRBJ1-2, with 9 bases fitting TRBD1. Germline V gives CDR1 ENHRY, CDR2 SYGVKD. This CDR3 spans 14 amino acids. V lost 10 bases to trimming and J lost 4 bases; unmatched junction nucleotides: 10.

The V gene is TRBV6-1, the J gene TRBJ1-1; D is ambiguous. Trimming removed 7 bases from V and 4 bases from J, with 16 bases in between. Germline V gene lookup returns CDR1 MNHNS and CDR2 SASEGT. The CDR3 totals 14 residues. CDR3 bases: TGTGCCAGCACGCCCGTCGTCGGGATCACTGAAGCTTTCTTT. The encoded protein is CASTPVVGITEAFF.

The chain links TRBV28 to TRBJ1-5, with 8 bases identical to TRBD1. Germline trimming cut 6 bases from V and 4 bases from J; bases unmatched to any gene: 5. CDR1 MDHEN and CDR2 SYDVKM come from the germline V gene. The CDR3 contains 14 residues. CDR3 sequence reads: CASSSHRGNQPQHF. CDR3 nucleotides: TGTGCCAGCAGCTCTCACAGGGGGAATCAGCCCCAGCATTTT.

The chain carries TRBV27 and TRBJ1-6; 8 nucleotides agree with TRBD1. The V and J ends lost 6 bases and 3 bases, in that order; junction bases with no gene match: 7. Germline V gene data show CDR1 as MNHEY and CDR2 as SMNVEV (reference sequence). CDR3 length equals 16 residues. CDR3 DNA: TGTGCCAGCAGGACCTGGACAGGGAACTATAATTCACCCCTCCACTTT. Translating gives CASRTWTGNYNSPLHF.

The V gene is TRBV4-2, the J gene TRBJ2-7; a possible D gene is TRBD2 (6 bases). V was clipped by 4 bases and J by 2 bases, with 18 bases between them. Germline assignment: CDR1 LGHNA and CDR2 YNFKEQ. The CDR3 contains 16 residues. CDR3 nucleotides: TGTGCCAGCAGCCGCATTGGGGGGAAAGGGGCCTACGAGCAGTACTTC. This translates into CASSRIGGKGAYEQYF.

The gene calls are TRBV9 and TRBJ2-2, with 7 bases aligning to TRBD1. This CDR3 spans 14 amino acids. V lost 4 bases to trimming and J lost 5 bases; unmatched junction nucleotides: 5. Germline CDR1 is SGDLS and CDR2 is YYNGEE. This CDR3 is CASSLLQGTGELFF. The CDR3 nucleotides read TGTGCCAGCAGCTTACTACAGGGGACCGGGGAGCTGTTTTTT.

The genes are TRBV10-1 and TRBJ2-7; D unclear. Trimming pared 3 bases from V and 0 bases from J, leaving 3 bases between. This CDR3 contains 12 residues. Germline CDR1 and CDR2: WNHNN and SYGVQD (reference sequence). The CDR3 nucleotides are TGCGCCAGCAGTGACTACTCCTACGAGCAGTACTTC. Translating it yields CASSDYSYEQYF.

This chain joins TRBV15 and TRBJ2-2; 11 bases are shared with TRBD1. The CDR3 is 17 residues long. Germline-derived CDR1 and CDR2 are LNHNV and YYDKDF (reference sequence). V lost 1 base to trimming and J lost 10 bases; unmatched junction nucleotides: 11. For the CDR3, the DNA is TGTGCCACCAGCAGAGTCCCGGGACAGGGGGTTACTCAGGAGCTGTTTTTT. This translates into CATSRVPGQGVTQELFF.

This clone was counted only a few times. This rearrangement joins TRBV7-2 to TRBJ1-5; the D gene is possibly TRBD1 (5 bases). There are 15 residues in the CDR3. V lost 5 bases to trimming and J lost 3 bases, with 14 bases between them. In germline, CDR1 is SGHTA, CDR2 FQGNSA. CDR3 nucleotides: TGTGCCAGCAGCCTGGGGGGATTAAACAATCAGCCCCAGCATTTT. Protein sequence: CASSLGGLNNQPQHF.

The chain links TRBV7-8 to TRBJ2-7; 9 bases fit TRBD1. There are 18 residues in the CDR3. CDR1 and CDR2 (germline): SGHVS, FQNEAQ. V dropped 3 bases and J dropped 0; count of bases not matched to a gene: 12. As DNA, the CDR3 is TGTGCCAGCAGCTTCCGGGAGAGGGGGACAGGGAGCTCCTACGAGCAGTACTTC. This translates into CASSFRERGTGSSYEQYF.

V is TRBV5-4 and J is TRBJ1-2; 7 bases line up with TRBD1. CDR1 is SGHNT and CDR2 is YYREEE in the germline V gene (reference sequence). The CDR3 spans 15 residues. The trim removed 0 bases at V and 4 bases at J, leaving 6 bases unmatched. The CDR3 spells CASSLGRQGSYGYTF. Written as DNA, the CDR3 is TGTGCCAGCAGCTTGGGTCGACAGGGAAGCTATGGCTACACCTTC.

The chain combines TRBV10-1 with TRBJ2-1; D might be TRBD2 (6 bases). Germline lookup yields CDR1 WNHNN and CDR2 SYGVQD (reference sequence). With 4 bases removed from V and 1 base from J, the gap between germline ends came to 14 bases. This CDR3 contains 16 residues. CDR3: CASSATGTFSYNEQFF. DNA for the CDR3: TGCGCCAGCAGTGCAACCGGGACTTTTTCCTACAATGAGCAGTTCTTC.

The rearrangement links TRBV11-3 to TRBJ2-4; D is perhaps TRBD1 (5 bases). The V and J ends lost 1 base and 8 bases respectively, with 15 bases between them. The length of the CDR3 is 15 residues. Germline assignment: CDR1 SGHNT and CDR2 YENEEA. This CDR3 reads CASSLGQIEGDIQYF. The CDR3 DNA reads TGTGCCAGCAGCTTAGGGCAGATCGAAGGGGACATTCAGTACTTC.

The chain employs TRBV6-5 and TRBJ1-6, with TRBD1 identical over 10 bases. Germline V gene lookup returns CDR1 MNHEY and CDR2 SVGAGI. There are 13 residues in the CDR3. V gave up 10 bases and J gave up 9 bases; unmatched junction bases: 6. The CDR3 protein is CATGTGVSSPLHF. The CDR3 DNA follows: TGTGCCACCGGGACAGGGGTCTCTTCACCCCTCCACTTT.

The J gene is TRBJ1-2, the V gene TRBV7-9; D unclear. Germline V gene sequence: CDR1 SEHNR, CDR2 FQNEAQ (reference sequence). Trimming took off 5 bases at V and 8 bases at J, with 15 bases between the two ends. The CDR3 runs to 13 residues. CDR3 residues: CASSPDTSWGYTF. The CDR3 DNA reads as TGTGCCAGCAGCCCTGACACAAGCTGGGGCTACACCTTC.

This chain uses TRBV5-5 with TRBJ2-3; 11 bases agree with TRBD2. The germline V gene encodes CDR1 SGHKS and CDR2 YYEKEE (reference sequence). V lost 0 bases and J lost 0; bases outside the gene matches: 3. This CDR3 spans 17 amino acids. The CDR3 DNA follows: TGTGCCAGCAGCTTGGTGACTAGCGGGGCTAGCACAGATACGCAGTATTTT. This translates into CASSLVTSGASTDTQYF.

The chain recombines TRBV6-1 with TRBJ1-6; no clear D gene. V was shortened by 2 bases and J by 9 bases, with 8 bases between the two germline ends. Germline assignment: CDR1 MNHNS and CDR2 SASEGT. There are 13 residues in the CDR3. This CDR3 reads CASSETQASPLHF. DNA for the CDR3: TGTGCCAGCAGTGAAACCCAGGCTTCACCCCTCCACTTT.

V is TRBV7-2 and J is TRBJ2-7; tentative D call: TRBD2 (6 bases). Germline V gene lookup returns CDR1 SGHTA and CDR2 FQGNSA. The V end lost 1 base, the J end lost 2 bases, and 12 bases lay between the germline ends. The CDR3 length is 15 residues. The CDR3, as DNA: TGTGCCAGCAGCTTAGAGGCGGGAAGGACCTACGAGCAGTACTTC. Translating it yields CASSLEAGRTYEQYF.

The CDR3 is CASSVVGDKKETQYF. Written as DNA, the CDR3 is TGTGCCAGTAGTGTCGTCGGGGACAAGAAGGAGACCCAGTACTTC. The J gene is TRBJ2-5, the V gene TRBV19; the D gene is possibly TRBD1 (6 bases). CDR3 length equals 15 residues. V was shortened by 5 bases and J by 5 bases, with 18 bases between the two germline ends. The germline gives CDR1 LNHDA, CDR2 SQIVND (reference sequence).

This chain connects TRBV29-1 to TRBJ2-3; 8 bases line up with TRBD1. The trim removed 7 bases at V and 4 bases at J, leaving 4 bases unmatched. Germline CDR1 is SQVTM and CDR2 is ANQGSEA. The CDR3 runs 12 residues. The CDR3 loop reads CSASQGADTQYF. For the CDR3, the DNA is TGCAGCGCCTCACAGGGGGCAGATACGCAGTATTTT.

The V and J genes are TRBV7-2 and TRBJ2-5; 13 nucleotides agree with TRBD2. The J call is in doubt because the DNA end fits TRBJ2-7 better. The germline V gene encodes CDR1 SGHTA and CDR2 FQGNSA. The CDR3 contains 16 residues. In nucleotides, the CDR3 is TGTGCCAGCAGGGTGACTAGCGGGGGGTTCTCCTACGAGCAGTACTTC. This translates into CASRVTSGGFSYEQYF.

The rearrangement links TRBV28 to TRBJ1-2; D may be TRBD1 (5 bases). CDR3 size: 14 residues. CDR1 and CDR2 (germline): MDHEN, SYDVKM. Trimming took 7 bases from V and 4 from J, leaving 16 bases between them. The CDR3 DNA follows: TGTGCCAGCATTGCGGGGCGCGGGATCTATGGCTACACCTTC. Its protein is CASIAGRGIYGYTF.

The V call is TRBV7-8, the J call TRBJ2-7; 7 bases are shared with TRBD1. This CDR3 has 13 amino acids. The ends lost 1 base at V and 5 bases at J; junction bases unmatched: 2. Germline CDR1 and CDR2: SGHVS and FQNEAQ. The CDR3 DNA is TGTGCCAGCAGCTTAGAGGGGGCTGACGAGCAGTACTTC. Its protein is CASSLEGADEQYF.

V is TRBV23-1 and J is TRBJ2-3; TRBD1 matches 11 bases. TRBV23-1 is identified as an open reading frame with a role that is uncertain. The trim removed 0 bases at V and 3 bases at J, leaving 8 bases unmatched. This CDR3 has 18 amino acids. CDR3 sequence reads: CASSQSADRGPKTDTQYF. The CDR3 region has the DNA TGCGCCAGCAGTCAATCGGCGGACAGGGGGCCGAAGACAGATACGCAGTATTTT.

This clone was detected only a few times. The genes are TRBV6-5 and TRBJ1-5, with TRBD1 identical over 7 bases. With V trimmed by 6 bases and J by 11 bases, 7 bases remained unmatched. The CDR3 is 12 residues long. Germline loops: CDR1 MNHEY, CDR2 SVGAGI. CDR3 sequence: CASSPIQGTQHF. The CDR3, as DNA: TGTGCCAGCAGCCCAATACAGGGGACCCAGCATTTT.

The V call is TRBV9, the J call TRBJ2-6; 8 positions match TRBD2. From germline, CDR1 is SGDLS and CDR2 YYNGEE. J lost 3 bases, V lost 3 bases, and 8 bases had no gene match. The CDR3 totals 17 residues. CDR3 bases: TGTGCCAGCAGCGCACCGGGGGGGTTCGGTGGGGCCAACGTCCTGACTTTC. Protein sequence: CASSAPGGFGGANVLTF.

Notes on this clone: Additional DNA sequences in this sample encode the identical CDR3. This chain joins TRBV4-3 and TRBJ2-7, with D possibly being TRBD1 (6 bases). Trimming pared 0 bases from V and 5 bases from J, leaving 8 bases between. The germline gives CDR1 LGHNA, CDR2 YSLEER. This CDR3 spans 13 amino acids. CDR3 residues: CASSQDRGNEQYF. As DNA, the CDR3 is TGCGCCAGCAGCCAAGACAGGGGCAACGAGCAGTACTTC.

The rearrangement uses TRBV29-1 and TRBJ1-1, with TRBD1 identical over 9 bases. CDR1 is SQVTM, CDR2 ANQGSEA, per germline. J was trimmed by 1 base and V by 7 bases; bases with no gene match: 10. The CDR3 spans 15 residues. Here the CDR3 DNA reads TGCAGCGCCCCAGCGGACAGGGGAGGGAACACTGAAGCTTTCTTT. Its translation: CSAPADRGGNTEAFF.

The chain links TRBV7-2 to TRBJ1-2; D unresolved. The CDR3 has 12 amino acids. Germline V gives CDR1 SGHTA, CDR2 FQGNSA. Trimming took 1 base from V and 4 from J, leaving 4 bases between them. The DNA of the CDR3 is TGTGCCAGCAGCTTAGGAGCCTATGGCTACACCTTC. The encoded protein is CASSLGAYGYTF.

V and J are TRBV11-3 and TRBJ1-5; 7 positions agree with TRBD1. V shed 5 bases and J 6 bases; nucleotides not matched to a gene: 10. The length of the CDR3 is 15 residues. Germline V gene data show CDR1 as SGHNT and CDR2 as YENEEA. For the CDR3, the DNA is TGTGCCAGCAGCCCAGACAGGGAAGGGAGTCAGCCCCAGCATTTT. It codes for CASSPDREGSQPQHF.